Below, 5 T cell receptor beta chains from the same sample are listed, as sequenced in a study of response to subunit inactivated influenza vaccine. Via MiXCR, TCRdb re-called the RT-PCR reads, giving one row per CDR3 protein. In the table there are 500,000 to 700,000 distinct CDR3 sequences, roughly 25% of which are singletons. The sample was also linked to a second study, of T cells expressing NK-cell markers. That report adds: Scientists made TCR beta cDNA using 5'RACE template switching with UMIs.

The sample in question was CD4+ T cells sorted from PBMCs, obtained 12 days after vaccination. These receptors came from a man aged 45-60 years who received an inactivated influenza vaccine.

The chain combines TRBV5-1 with TRBJ2-1; 10 bases match TRBD2. V shed 0 bases and J 8 bases; nucleotides not matched to a gene: 5. Germline V gene lookup returns CDR1 SGHRS and CDR2 YFSETQ. The CDR3 runs 15 residues. The CDR3 nucleotides are TGCGCCAGCAGCTTGGCTCCTAGCGGGGGATATGAGCAGTTCTTC. It translates to CASSLAPSGGYEQFF.

This CDR3 reads CASSSARVWFF. The CDR3, as DNA: TGTGCCAGCAGCTCCGCCCGGGTTTGGTTCTTC. The chain links TRBV7-2 to TRBJ2-1; D is undetermined. The ends were cut back, 4 bases at V and 15 bases at J, with 13 bases in the middle. Germline V gene lookup returns CDR1 SGHTA and CDR2 FQGNSA. This CDR3 spans 11 amino acids.

This clonotype has a handful of counts. The gene calls are TRBV7-2 and TRBJ2-2, with 12 bases that match TRBD2. The CDR3 has 17 residues. The germline V gene encodes CDR1 SGHTA and CDR2 FQGNSA. Trimming removed 1 base from V and 4 bases from J; junction bases left unmatched: 4. The CDR3 DNA sequence: TGTGCCAGCAGCTTAGGCCTAGCGGGAGGGTCCACCGGGGAGCTGTTTTTT. This codes for CASSLGLAGGSTGELFF.

The V gene is TRBV7-8, the J gene TRBJ2-5, with 7 bases aligning to TRBD2. After removal of 7 bases from V and 5 bases from J, the junction contained 10 bases not matched to a gene. Germline V CDR1 and CDR2: SGHVS, FQNEAQ. The CDR3 covers 14 residues. CDR3 bases: TGTGCCAGCACCGGCGGGGGAGATTGGGAGACCCAGTACTTC. Encoded protein: CASTGGGDWETQYF. The entire variable domain, with the rest obtained from reference TRBV7-8 and TRBJ2-5, is as follows: GAGVSQSPRYKVAKRGQDVALRCDPISGHVSLFWYQQALGQGPEFLTYFQNEAQLDKSGLPSDRFFAERPEGSVSTLKIQRTQQEDSAVYLCASTGGGDWETQYFGPGTRLLVL.

In DNA, the CDR3 is TGTGCCAGCACCAATCCAGTAGGCAATGAGCAGTTCTTC. Residues: CASTNPVGNEQFF. The rearrangement links TRBV6-1 to TRBJ2-1; no definite D call. In germline, CDR1 is MNHNS, CDR2 SASEGT. Trimming shortened V by 7 bases and J by 6 bases, and 13 bases separated the two germline ends. The CDR3 spans 13 residues.